This T cell receptor beta chain was sequenced in a study of T cell responses to AZD1222 COVID-19 vaccine. Produced via immunoSEQ multiplex PCR; TCRdb's table is partial and in-frame only. The sample holds approximately 80,000 clones; around 84% are singletons and the top ten take roughly a fifth. The sample holds one count of this clone. Germline CDR1 and CDR2: SGHVS and FQNEAQ. This CDR3 has 13 residues. The germline V and J ends were trimmed by 2 bases and 6 bases, with 8 bases remaining between them. V is TRBV7-8 and J is TRBJ1-5; D gene uncertain. The clonotype comes from an adult in good health. Sequencing used peripheral blood, obtained on day 0 of AZD1222 vaccination. The CDR3 spells CASSLSGGQPQHF. The CDR3 region has the DNA TGTGCCAGCAGCTTATCGGGTGGTCAGCCCCAGCATTTT.